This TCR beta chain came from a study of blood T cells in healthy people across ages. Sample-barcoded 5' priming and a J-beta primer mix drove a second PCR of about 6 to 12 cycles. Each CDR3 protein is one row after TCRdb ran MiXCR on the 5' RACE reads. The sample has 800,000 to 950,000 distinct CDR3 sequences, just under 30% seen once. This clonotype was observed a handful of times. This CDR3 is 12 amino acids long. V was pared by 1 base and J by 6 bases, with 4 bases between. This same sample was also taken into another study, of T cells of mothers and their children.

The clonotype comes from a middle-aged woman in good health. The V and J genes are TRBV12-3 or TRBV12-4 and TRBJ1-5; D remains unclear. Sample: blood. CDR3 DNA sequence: TGTGCCAGCAGTTTAGTAGCTCAGCCCCAGCATTTT. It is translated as CASSLVAQPQHF.